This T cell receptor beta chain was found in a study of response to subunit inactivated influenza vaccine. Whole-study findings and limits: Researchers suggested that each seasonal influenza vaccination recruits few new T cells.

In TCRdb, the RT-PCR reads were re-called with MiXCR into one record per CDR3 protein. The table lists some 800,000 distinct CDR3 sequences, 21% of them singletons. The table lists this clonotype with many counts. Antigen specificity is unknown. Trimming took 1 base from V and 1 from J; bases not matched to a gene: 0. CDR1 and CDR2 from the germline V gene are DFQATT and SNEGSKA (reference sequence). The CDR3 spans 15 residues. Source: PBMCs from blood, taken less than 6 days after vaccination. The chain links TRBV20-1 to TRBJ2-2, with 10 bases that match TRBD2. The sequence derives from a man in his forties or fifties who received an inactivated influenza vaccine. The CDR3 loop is CSARGTSGNTGELFF. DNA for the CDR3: TGCAGTGCTAGAGGGACTAGCGGGAACACCGGGGAGCTGTTTTTT.